A single count supports the clone carrying this T cell receptor beta chain. Its antigen is unidentified. Replicate PCRs run on sorted subsets employed 200 ng DNA, 25,000 to 35,000 T cell genomes. Some clones are missing from TCRdb's copy, which holds only in-frame ones; the method was immunoSEQ multiplex PCR. The profile shows 1,400,000 or so clones, approximately 98.5% of them singletons. The source of the sample is a study of shared clonotypes between healthy human individuals. Findings and caveats of the study: Inspection by rarefaction showed sorted-subset sequencing to be incomplete despite large depth.

V gave up 8 bases and J gave up 2 bases, with 10 bases separating them. CDR1 is SGHTA and CDR2 is FQGNSA in the germline V gene. The CDR3 covers 12 residues. The V and J genes are TRBV7-2 and TRBJ2-7; weak D call: TRBD2 (5 bases). Sequencing was carried out using naive CD4+ T cells sorted from blood. Subset defined: CD45RA+ positively selected. The source is a man aged 25-40 years in good health. The DNA of the CDR3 is TGTGCCAGCGGACCGCGGGCCTACGAGCAGTACTTC. Protein: CASGPRAYEQYF.